Listed here are 21 T cell receptor beta chains from one sample, sequenced in a study of cytomegalovirus exposure and HLA in healthy donors (dated by TCRdb to 2016 to 2017). Library preparation employed the immunoSEQ multiplex PCR assay. TCRdb holds this immuneACCESS table with in-frame rearrangements only. Some clones are missing; in checked studies, unresolved V genes explain under half, and the rest has no known cause. In all, the sample holds about 140,000 clones, and approximately 87% of those were seen once. Just under 3% of the sample goes to the ten largest clones. Sequenced input: PBMCs. These receptors came from a man in his late teens or twenties in good health and CMV-seronegative.

Comments on this clone: The germline gene is not matched at one end of the junction; a read error may be the cause. The chain combines TRBV10-3 with TRBJ2-1; no clear D gene. The germline V gene encodes CDR1 ENHRY and CDR2 SYGVKD. The CDR3 is 15 amino acids. The CDR3 region has the DNA TGTGCCAGCAGTGAAGAAGTTAGCTCCTACAATGAGCAGTTCTTC. Its translation: CASSEEVSSYNEQFF.

The chain combines TRBV9 with TRBJ2-7; D is possibly TRBD2 (5 bases). Per germline, CDR1 SGDLS and CDR2 YYNGEE. The CDR3 contains 14 residues. Trimming took off 2 bases at V and 4 bases at J, with 13 bases between the two ends. The CDR3: CASSVTGNPYEQYF. CDR3 coding DNA: TGTGCCAGCAGCGTGACGGGGAACCCTTACGAGCAGTACTTC. Filled out from reference TRBV9 and TRBJ2-7, the complete variable domain reads DSGVTQTPKHLITATGQRVTLRCSPRSGDLSVYWYQQSLDQGLQFLIQYYNGEERAKGNILERFSAQQFPDLHSELNLSSLELGDSALYFCASSVTGNPYEQYFGPGTRLTVT.

This clone appeared once. The rearrangement links TRBV5-1 to TRBJ2-7, with 8 bases matching TRBD2. The CDR3 consists of 14 residues. The junction had 6 bases not matched to a gene; V was cut back by 4 bases and J by 3 bases. In germline, CDR1 is SGHRS, CDR2 YFSETQ. The CDR3 protein is CASSQSSGSYEQYF. CDR3 sequence (DNA): TGCGCCAGCAGCCAATCAAGCGGGAGCTACGAGCAGTACTTC.

The count of this clone is one. The chain has TRBV28 and TRBJ1-1; TRBD1 might be the D (5 bases). Germline loops: CDR1 MDHEN, CDR2 SYDVKM. V was pared by 3 bases and J by 3 bases, with 8 bases between. This CDR3 is 13 amino acids long. CDR3 protein: CASSFGGYTEAFF. Written as DNA, the CDR3 is TGTGCCAGCAGTTTCGGGGGGTACACTGAAGCTTTCTTT.

The chain joins TRBV4-3 to TRBJ2-3; 9 bases are a match to TRBD2. The CDR3 loop spans 15 amino acids. The germline CDR1 and CDR2 sequences are LGHNA and YSLEER. V trimming: 2 bases; J trimming: 1 base; junction bases outside the gene matches: 1. The CDR3 sequence is CASSQIAGGTDTQYF. Here the CDR3 DNA reads TGCGCCAGCAGCCAAATAGCGGGAGGCACAGATACGCAGTATTTT.

V gene TRBV7-2 combines with J gene TRBJ2-2; D is possibly TRBD2 (5 bases). Germline V gene sequence: CDR1 SGHTA, CDR2 FQGNSA. This CDR3 contains 13 residues. Trimming cost V 5 bases and J 9 bases, with 13 bases left between them. The CDR3 loop is CASSPGSFRELFF. CDR3 nucleotides: TGTGCCAGCAGCCCGGGGTCTTTCAGGGAGCTGTTTTTT.

The chain uses TRBV27 and TRBJ2-1, with 12 nucleotides matching TRBD2. With V trimmed by 8 bases and J by 7 bases, 3 bases remained unmatched. Germline CDR1 MNHEY, CDR2 SMNVEV (reference sequence). This CDR3 spans 13 amino acids. The DNA of the CDR3 is TGTGCCAGCTGGACTAGCGGGATGAATGAGCAGTTCTTC. It translates to CASWTSGMNEQFF.

The chain recombines TRBV4-1 with TRBJ1-3; D may be TRBD1 (5 bases). The CDR3 contains 16 residues. CDR1 is MGHRA and CDR2 is YSYEKL in the germline V gene. Trimming shortened V by 2 bases and J by 0 bases, and 11 bases separated the two germline ends. CDR3: CASSQRGHHSGNTIYF. CDR3 nucleotide sequence: TGCGCCAGCAGCCAACGAGGACACCACTCTGGAAACACCATATATTTT.

This rearrangement joins TRBV15 to TRBJ1-5; 9 nucleotides line up with TRBD1. V was pared by 5 bases and J by 2 bases, with 4 bases of the junction left unmatched. CDR1 and CDR2 (germline): LNHNV, YYDKDF (reference sequence). The CDR3 is 15 amino acids. CDR3 region: CATSSRQGGNQPQHF. In nucleotides, the CDR3 is TGTGCCACCAGCTCGAGACAGGGGGGCAATCAGCCCCAGCATTTT.

V and J are TRBV7-9 and TRBJ1-2; D gene unclear. Per the germline V gene, CDR1 is SEHNR and CDR2 is FQNEAQ (reference sequence). The V end was cut by 2 bases, the J end by 5 bases, with 6 bases between. The CDR3 is 12 residues long. The CDR3 region has the DNA TGTGCCAGCAGCTTAATTCCGTATGGCTACACCTTC. Its protein is CASSLIPYGYTF.

The rearrangement links TRBV5-6 to TRBJ1-1, with D maybe TRBD1 (5 bases). Looked up from germline, CDR1 is SGHDT and CDR2 is YYEEEE. The CDR3 contains 15 residues. Deletions cut 4 bases from V and 3 bases from J, with 16 bases between. CDR3 bases: TGTGCCAGCAGCGGAGTGGGGAAAGGGGACACTGAAGCTTTCTTT. Translating gives CASSGVGKGDTEAFF.

This chain connects TRBV28 to TRBJ2-3, with 7 nucleotides matching TRBD2. J was trimmed by 2 bases and V by 5 bases; bases with no gene match: 10. Germline values: CDR1 MDHEN, CDR2 SYDVKM. The CDR3 extends over 16 amino acids. Here the CDR3 DNA reads TGTGCCAGCAGTAGAAAAAGCGGGGTCCCCACAGATACGCAGTATTTT. The encoded protein is CASSRKSGVPTDTQYF.

The chain employs TRBV10-3 and TRBJ2-2; 11 nucleotides match TRBD2. Germline CDR1 is ENHRY and CDR2 is SYGVKD. The J segment lost 6 bases and the V segment lost 3 bases, leaving 6 bases of the junction unmatched. This CDR3 comprises 16 residues. CDR3 residues: CAISDTLAGGAGELFF. The DNA for the CDR3 is TGTGCCATCAGTGATACCCTAGCGGGAGGAGCCGGGGAGCTGTTTTTT.

The gene calls are TRBV10-3 and TRBJ2-2, with D unclear. Germline CDR1 reads ENHRY; CDR2 reads SYGVKD. The CDR3 is 13 residues long. Deletions cut 4 bases from V and 0 bases from J, with 3 bases between. The CDR3 DNA follows: TGTGCCATCAGTGCAGCGAACACCGGGGAGCTGTTTTTT. Translated, it gives CAISAANTGELFF.

The chain uses TRBV11-2 and TRBJ2-2; perhaps TRBD1 as D (5 bases). The CDR3 extends over 15 amino acids. The V gene's germline CDR1 is SGHAT and CDR2 FQNNGV. V lost 5 bases and J lost 5, with 15 bases in between. DNA for the CDR3: TGTGCCAGCAGCCAGGTCCAGGGAAGGACCGGGGAGCTGTTTTTT. Amino acids: CASSQVQGRTGELFF.

V is TRBV15 and J is TRBJ1-1; D gene uncertain. Trimming stripped 5 bases from V and 1 base from J, with 17 bases between. Germline V gene sequence: CDR1 LNHNV, CDR2 YYDKDF (reference sequence). The CDR3 runs to 16 residues. The CDR3 bases are TGTGCCACCAGCGGAGGAGTATCAGGTACGAACACTGAAGCTTTCTTT. Protein product: CATSGGVSGTNTEAFF.

The V and J genes are TRBV2 and TRBJ1-6; 7 positions match TRBD1. CDR1 SNHLY and CDR2 FYNNEI come from the germline V gene. This CDR3 contains 13 residues. Trimming removed 5 bases from V and 7 bases from J; junction bases left unmatched: 2. CDR3: CASSPGQNSPLHF. The CDR3 nucleotides are TGTGCCAGCAGTCCGGGACAGAATTCACCCCTCCACTTT.

The J gene is TRBJ1-2, the V gene TRBV29-1; a weak D match, TRBD1 (5 bases). CDR3 size: 13 residues. The V gene's germline CDR1 is SQVTM and CDR2 ANQGSEA. V was trimmed by 7 bases and J by 6 bases, leaving 18 bases between them. CDR3 in amino acids: CSAMIVSGNGYTF. The CDR3 DNA reads TGCAGCGCCATGATCGTGTCAGGGAATGGCTACACCTTC.

The chain joins TRBV6-1 to TRBJ1-5; 10 nucleotides agree with TRBD1. The length of the CDR3 is 13 residues. Germline V gives CDR1 MNHNS, CDR2 SASEGT. With V trimmed by 4 bases and J by 7 bases, 1 base remained unmatched. The CDR3 reads CASSADRGQPQHF. DNA of the CDR3: TGTGCCAGCAGTGCGGACAGGGGGCAGCCCCAGCATTTT.

This chain joins TRBV10-2 and TRBJ2-2; D gene uncertain. CDR1 and CDR2 (germline): WSHSY, SAAADI. V was trimmed by 2 bases and J by 3 bases, leaving 4 bases between them. This CDR3 contains 13 residues. DNA of the CDR3: TGCGCCAGCAGTGAGCGGGACACCGGGGAGCTGTTTTTT. This encodes CASSERDTGELFF.

The rearrangement uses TRBV11-2 and TRBJ2-1; TRBD2 is a possible D gene (5 bases). V gave up 8 bases and J gave up 6 bases, with 26 bases separating them. The CDR3 spans 17 residues. Germline V lookup: CDR1 SGHAT, CDR2 FQNNGV. This chain's CDR3 is CASRGLNRTPASNEQFF. In DNA form, the CDR3 reads TGTGCCAGCCGAGGGCTAAACCGGACCCCGGCGAGCAATGAGCAGTTCTTC.